This entry lists 32 T cell receptor beta chains sequenced from one sample in a study of blood T cells in healthy people across ages. Using a J-beta primer mix together with a sample-barcoded 5' primer, a second PCR was run for about 6 to 12 cycles. TCRdb re-called the 5' RACE reads with MiXCR, one entry per CDR3 protein. Among roughly 900,000 distinct CDR3 sequences, less than 35% were seen once, and the ten largest hold 17%. Input material: blood. The receptor source for this set is a woman aged 80 or older in good health.

This clonotype was found a few times. This rearrangement joins TRBV4-2 to TRBJ1-2; D remains unclear. The CDR3 is 14 residues long. The V gene lost 0 bases and the J gene lost 8 bases, with 13 bases spanning the gap. Germline V lookup: CDR1 LGHNA, CDR2 YNFKEQ. CDR3 region: CASSQDTAIRGYTF. CDR3 sequence (DNA): TGTGCCAGCAGCCAAGATACAGCAATCAGAGGCTACACCTTC.

The chain is built from TRBV6-6 and TRBJ1-1; weak D call: TRBD1 (6 bases). The V and J ends lost 5 bases and 0 bases respectively, with 19 bases between them. CDR3 length: 17 amino acids. Germline lookup yields CDR1 MNHNY and CDR2 SVGAGI (reference sequence). For the CDR3, the DNA is TGTGCCAGCAGTCGCTCCTCCGACAGGACAGTGAACACTGAAGCTTTCTTT. It codes for CASSRSSDRTVNTEAFF.

Only a few counts were recorded for this clonotype. A much larger clone lies one base from this, so it may be a read error. This chain uses TRBV2 with TRBJ2-1; 9 bases agree with TRBD1. The end of the DNA aligns better with TRBJ2-7, so the J call may be wrong. CDR3 length: 15 residues. The V gene's germline CDR1 is SNHLY and CDR2 FYNNEI. The CDR3 region is CASSVGTGRYNEQYF. DNA of the CDR3: TGTGCCAGCAGTGTGGGGACAGGGCGATACAATGAGCAGTACTTC.

This clonotype was seen more than once but under ten times. A much larger clonotype is one base distant, so this may be a read error. CDR3: CASSAGLAGGDEQFF. The CDR3 coding sequence is TGTGCCAGCAGCGCCGGACTAGCGGGGGGGGATGAGCAGTTCTTC. The rearrangement uses TRBV6-1 and TRBJ2-1; the match to TRBD2 covers 15 bases. The V gene's germline CDR1 is MNHNS and CDR2 SASEGT. The length of the CDR3 is 15 residues. V lost 6 bases and J lost 8; bases outside the gene matches: 5.

At least ten counts were recorded for this clonotype. The chain couples TRBV6-2 or TRBV6-3 to TRBJ2-5; 12 bases agree with TRBD2. Germline V lookup: CDR1 MNHEY, CDR2 SVGEGT. Germline trimming cut 6 bases from V and 4 bases from J; bases unmatched to any gene: 15. The CDR3 consists of 18 residues. The CDR3 loop is CASSPSLAGGELRETQYF. DNA for the CDR3: TGTGCCAGCAGCCCCTCCCTAGCGGGGGGGGAGTTAAGAGAGACCCAGTACTTC.

As to this clonotype: This may be a read error: a much more frequent sequence differs by one nucleotide. CDR3: CASSLLLNSYNEQYF. The CDR3 DNA is TGTGCCAGCAGTTTGCTGTTGAACTCCTACAACGAGCAGTACTTC. This rearrangement joins TRBV28 to TRBJ2-5; D ambiguous. The tail of the sequence fits TRBJ2-7 better, so the J call may be wrong. Germline-derived CDR1 and CDR2 are MDHEN and SYDVKM. CDR3 length: 15 residues.

The V and J genes are TRBV30 and TRBJ1-4; D gene ambiguous. This CDR3 is built from 14 residues. The V end lost 0 bases, the J end lost 0 bases, and 5 bases lay between the germline ends. Germline V gene sequence: CDR1 GTSNPN, CDR2 SVGIG (reference sequence). The CDR3 DNA reads as TGTGCCTGGAGTGTAGTCCCAACTAATGAAAAACTGTTTTTT. Residues: CAWSVVPTNEKLFF.

The table lists this clonotype with many counts. The rearrangement uses TRBV12-3 or TRBV12-4 and TRBJ2-7; 7 nucleotides line up with TRBD1. V shed 7 bases, J shed 2 bases, and the junction held 11 bases outside the gene matches. CDR3 size: 15 residues. The CDR3 reads CASTPWTGATYEQYF. The CDR3 DNA sequence: TGTGCCAGCACCCCTTGGACAGGAGCGACCTACGAGCAGTACTTC.

This clonotype has at least ten counts. This chain links TRBV6-5 with TRBJ2-3; possible D gene TRBD1, 5 bases. CDR1 is MNHEY and CDR2 is SVGAGI in the germline V gene. V was pared by 6 bases and J by 6 bases, with 19 bases between. The CDR3 extends over 15 amino acids. The CDR3 is CASSLDSGAIDTQYF. In DNA, the CDR3 is TGTGCCAGCAGCCTCGATAGTGGGGCGATCGATACGCAGTATTTT.

In this sample, this clonotype turned up many times. The chain links TRBV5-5 to TRBJ2-3; D not resolved. V lost 4 bases to trimming and J lost 1 base, with 10 bases between them. Germline-derived CDR1 and CDR2 are SGHKS and YYEKEE (reference sequence). This CDR3 has 14 residues. CDR3 nucleotide sequence: TGTGCCAGCAGCCCAACGACTGGCACAGATACGCAGTATTTT. It yields the protein CASSPTTGTDTQYF. The whole variable domain, remainder taken from reference TRBV5-5 and TRBJ2-3, is DAGVTQSPTHLIKTRGQQVTLRCSPISGHKSVSWYQQVLGQGPQFIFQYYEKEERGRGNFPDRFSARQFPNYSSELNVNALLLGDSALYLCASSPTTGTDTQYFGPGTRLTVL.

A word on this clonotype: Since a much larger clone is just one base distant, this may be a read error. The genes are TRBV7-9 and TRBJ2-1; D may be TRBD1 (6 bases). The J call is uncertain, as TRBJ2-7 better fits the DNA end. There are 14 residues in the CDR3. Germline assignment: CDR1 SEHNR and CDR2 FQNEAQ (reference sequence). The CDR3 bases are TGTGCCAGCAGCTTATCAGGGGCTCACAATGAGCAGTACTTC. This codes for CASSLSGAHNEQYF.

This clonotype was detected only a few times. V and J are TRBV20-1 and TRBJ2-3, with D possibly matching TRBD1 (6 bases). The germline gives CDR1 DFQATT, CDR2 SNEGSKA (reference sequence). This CDR3 region has 16 residues. The V end was cut by 3 bases, the J end by 1 base, with 17 bases between. Here the CDR3 reads CSARVQGRRGTDTQYF. CDR3 nucleotide sequence: TGCAGTGCTAGGGTTCAGGGGCGCCGGGGCACAGATACGCAGTATTTT.

V and J are TRBV2 and TRBJ2-1; unclear D gene. Looked up from germline, CDR1 is SNHLY and CDR2 is FYNNEI. The V and J ends lost 1 base and 2 bases respectively, with 9 bases between them. CDR3 size: 15 residues. CDR3 amino acids: CASSEVEEAYNEQFF. The CDR3 DNA sequence: TGTGCCAGCAGTGAAGTTGAAGAAGCCTACAATGAGCAGTTCTTC.

This clonotype was seen at least ten times. The chain couples TRBV12-3 or TRBV12-4 to TRBJ1-2, with D possibly TRBD1 on 5 matching bases. Trimming shortened V by 3 bases and J by 4 bases, and 12 bases separated the two germline ends. The CDR3 has 14 amino acids. The CDR3: CASSLDTFPYGYTF. As DNA, the CDR3 is TGTGCCAGCAGTTTGGACACCTTCCCCTATGGCTACACCTTC.

A few counts support this clonotype. The V call is TRBV3-1, the J call TRBJ2-5; 11 bases are shared with TRBD2. V shed 0 bases and J 1 base; nucleotides not matched to a gene: 4. Germline assignment: CDR1 LGHDT and CDR2 YNNKEL (reference sequence). CDR3 size: 17 residues. CDR3 bases: TGTGCCAGCAGCCAAGATAAACTAGCGGGGGTCCAAGAGACCCAGTACTTC. Translation gives CASSQDKLAGVQETQYF.

This clonotype was seen ten or more times. V usage is TRBV12-3 or TRBV12-4 and J usage is TRBJ1-6, with unresolved D. This CDR3 contains 14 residues. V lost 4 bases and J 4 bases, leaving 8 bases between the germline ends. CDR3 nucleotide sequence: TGTGCCAGCAGTTCAGGACCTTATAATTCACCCCTCCACTTT. It specifies CASSSGPYNSPLHF.

This clonotype was observed many times. CDR3 DNA sequence: TGCAGTGCTACCCCGATCTCGGGACGACTAGCGGGGGGGCGGGGCGATGAGCAGTTCTTC. Its translation: CSATPISGRLAGGRGDEQFF. This rearrangement joins TRBV20-1 to TRBJ2-1; 14 bases agree with TRBD2. The CDR3 covers 20 residues. With 4 bases clipped from V and 8 bases from J, the junction kept 22 bases outside the gene matches. Looked up from germline, CDR1 is DFQATT and CDR2 is SNEGSKA (reference sequence).

Concerning this clonotype: It may be a read error: a sequence one base away is much more abundant. V is TRBV7-2 and J is TRBJ2-1; 14 nucleotides agree with TRBD2. With 8 bases clipped from V and 13 bases from J, the junction kept 13 bases outside the gene matches. The CDR3 length is 15 residues. The germline V gene encodes CDR1 SGHTA and CDR2 FQGNSA. This chain's CDR3 is CASGGLAGVRETQFF. As DNA, the CDR3 is TGTGCCAGCGGGGGACTAGCGGGGGTCCGGGAGACCCAGTTCTTC.

This chain connects TRBV2 to TRBJ2-1, with 9 nucleotides matching TRBD2. The CDR3 has 15 amino acids. Germline V lookup: CDR1 SNHLY, CDR2 FYNNEI. V lost 5 bases, J lost 4 bases, and 6 bases stayed unmatched. The CDR3 sequence: CASSPGTSTYNEQFF. Here the CDR3 DNA reads TGTGCCAGCAGTCCTGGGACTAGCACTTACAATGAGCAGTTCTTC.

The chain couples TRBV28 to TRBJ1-5, with 9 bases aligning to TRBD1. Germline values: CDR1 MDHEN, CDR2 SYDVKM. The ends lost 3 bases at V and 1 base at J; junction bases unmatched: 10. The CDR3 is 18 amino acids. The CDR3 region has the DNA TGTGCCAGCAGTTTTTCCCACACAGGGGGCAGGAGCAATCAGCCCCAGCATTTT. Amino acids: CASSFSHTGGRSNQPQHF.

This clonotype was recorded a few times. The chain recombines TRBV19 with TRBJ1-5; a weak D match, TRBD1 (5 bases). Germline CDR1 and CDR2: LNHDA and SQIVND (reference sequence). The CDR3 contains 15 residues. V lost 5 bases to trimming and J lost 5 bases, with 16 bases between them. CDR3 DNA sequence: TGTGCCAGTAGTGGGTTGAGTGGGGGAGATCAGCCCCAGCATTTT. Amino acid sequence: CASSGLSGGDQPQHF.

This clonotype was counted at least ten times. The genes are TRBV9 and TRBJ2-1, with D perhaps assigned TRBD1 or TRBD2 (6 bases each). The V gene's germline CDR1 is SGDLS and CDR2 YYNGEE. V shed 10 bases and J shed 7 bases, with 18 bases lying between them. The CDR3 extends over 13 amino acids. The CDR3 DNA sequence: TGTGCCGTAAGCCCGGGGGCAACGAATGAGCAGTTCTTC. It is translated as CAVSPGATNEQFF. The whole variable domain, remainder taken from reference TRBV9 and TRBJ2-1, is DSGVTQTPKHLITATGQRVTLRCSPRSGDLSVYWYQQSLDQGLQFLIQYYNGEERAKGNILERFSAQQFPDLHSELNLSSLELGDSALYFCAVSPGATNEQFFGPGTRLTVL.

This clonotype was detected only a few times. The chain links TRBV6-1 to TRBJ2-3, with 10 bases aligning to TRBD2. The germline V gene has CDR1 MNHNS and CDR2 SASEGT. Unmatched junction bases numbered 9, after V lost 6 bases and J lost 0 bases. The CDR3 consists of 17 residues. The CDR3, as DNA: TGTGCCAGCAGCTCGACGCGGACTAGCGGAAGCACAGATACGCAGTATTTT. It codes for CASSSTRTSGSTDTQYF.

This clonotype showed up many times. The chain employs TRBV10-3 and TRBJ2-5; the D is unclear. Germline assignment: CDR1 ENHRY and CDR2 SYGVKD. The CDR3 covers 14 residues. The V and J ends lost 4 bases and 3 bases respectively, with 12 bases between them. CDR3 in amino acids: CAISVSLLKETQYF. CDR3 DNA sequence: TGTGCCATCAGTGTTAGTCTCCTCAAAGAGACCCAGTACTTC.

The chain employs TRBV9 and TRBJ1-3; no reliable D call. V lost 0 bases to trimming and J lost 2 bases, with 6 bases between them. CDR1 is SGDLS, CDR2 YYNGEE, per germline. This CDR3 spans 14 amino acids. The CDR3 is CASSVEGTGNTIYF. CDR3 sequence (DNA): TGTGCCAGCAGCGTAGAAGGGACTGGAAACACCATATATTTT.

V is TRBV6-2 or TRBV6-3 and J is TRBJ2-2; 7 bases match TRBD2. The germline CDR1 and CDR2 sequences are MNHEY and SVGEGT. The CDR3 sequence is 18 residues long. J was trimmed by 0 bases and V by 0 bases; bases with no gene match: 7. DNA for the CDR3: TGTGCCAGCAGTTACTCCCGGGGGGAGGGCGCGAACACCGGGGAGCTGTTTTTT. Its translation is CASSYSRGEGANTGELFF.

The chain uses TRBV6-5 and TRBJ1-2; possibly TRBD1 for D (5 bases). There are 17 residues in the CDR3. Between the trimmed V and J ends, which lost 0 bases and 2 bases, there was a span of 16 bases. Germline assignment: CDR1 MNHEY and CDR2 SVGAGI. CDR3 loop: CASSYSRTRDQNYGYTF. CDR3 DNA: TGTGCCAGCAGTTACTCGAGGACTCGGGACCAGAACTATGGCTACACCTTC.

This clonotype has at least ten counts. The V and J genes are TRBV12-3 or TRBV12-4 and TRBJ2-3; D is possibly TRBD1 or TRBD2 (5 bases each). This CDR3 has 16 amino acids. Trimming pared 3 bases from V and 0 bases from J, leaving 13 bases between. In nucleotides, the CDR3 is TGTGCCAGCAGTTTGTCCGGGACGGTTAGCACAGATACGCAGTATTTT. This codes for CASSLSGTVSTDTQYF.

This clonotype appeared a few times. The genes are TRBV3-1 and TRBJ2-1, with D unresolved. The V and J ends lost 4 bases and 0 bases respectively, with 16 bases between them. Germline V CDR1 and CDR2: LGHDT, YNNKEL (reference sequence). The CDR3 is made up of 17 amino acids. The CDR3 DNA sequence: TGTGCCAGCAGCCCACGGAACAGAGGTAGCTCCTACAATGAGCAGTTCTTC. This sequence encodes CASSPRNRGSSYNEQFF.

This sequence joins TRBV6-6 and TRBJ1-2, with 8 bases that match TRBD1. Per the germline V gene, CDR1 is MNHNY and CDR2 is SVGAGI (reference sequence). This CDR3 has 14 amino acids. With 7 bases clipped from V and 3 bases from J, the junction kept 7 bases outside the gene matches. CDR3 coding DNA: TGTGCCAGCACCGCCGGACAGGGCCACTATGGCTACACCTTC. This gives the protein CASTAGQGHYGYTF.

The chain joins TRBV4-2 to TRBJ2-3, with 8 bases lining up with TRBD2. This CDR3 has 15 amino acids. Per germline, CDR1 LGHNA and CDR2 YNFKEQ. V was clipped by 3 bases and J by 1 base; unmatched bases: 3. DNA of the CDR3: TGTGCCAGCAGCCAGCGGGGGGTCGGCACAGATACGCAGTATTTT. Encoded protein: CASSQRGVGTDTQYF.

Remarks on this clonotype: An end of the junction does not agree with germline; a read error may underlie this. The chain joins TRBV6-2 or TRBV6-3 to TRBJ1-2; 10 bases are shared with TRBD1. Germline values: CDR1 MNHEY, CDR2 SVGEGT. The CDR3 has 15 amino acids. This CDR3 reads CASSSPGTGAYGCTF. The CDR3 nucleotides are TGTGCCAGCAGTTCACCCGGGACAGGGGCCTATGGCTGCACCTTC.